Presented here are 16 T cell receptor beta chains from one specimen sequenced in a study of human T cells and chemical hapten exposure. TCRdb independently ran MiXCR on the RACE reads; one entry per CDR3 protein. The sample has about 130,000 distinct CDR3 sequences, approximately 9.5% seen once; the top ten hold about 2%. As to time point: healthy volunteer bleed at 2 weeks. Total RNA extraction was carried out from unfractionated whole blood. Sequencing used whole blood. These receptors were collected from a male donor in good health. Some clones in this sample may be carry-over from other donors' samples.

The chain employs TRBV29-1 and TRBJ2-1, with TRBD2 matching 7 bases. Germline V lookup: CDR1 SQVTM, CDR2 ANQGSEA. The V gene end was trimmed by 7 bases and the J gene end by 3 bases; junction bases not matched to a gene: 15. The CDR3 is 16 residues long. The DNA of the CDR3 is TGCAGCGCCCCCGCCCCTGTGGCGGGGGACTACAATGAGCAGTTCTTC. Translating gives CSAPAPVAGDYNEQFF.

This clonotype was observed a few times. In DNA form, the CDR3 reads TGTGCCAGCAGTGGGCTTAGGACAGGGTTTCTCACAGATACGCAGTATTTT. Its translation is CASSGLRTGFLTDTQYF. The chain couples TRBV27 to TRBJ2-3, with 8 bases identical to TRBD1. Germline V gene data show CDR1 as MNHEY and CDR2 as SMNVEV (reference sequence). The CDR3 runs 17 residues. V trimming: 5 bases; J trimming: 2 bases; junction bases outside the gene matches: 12.

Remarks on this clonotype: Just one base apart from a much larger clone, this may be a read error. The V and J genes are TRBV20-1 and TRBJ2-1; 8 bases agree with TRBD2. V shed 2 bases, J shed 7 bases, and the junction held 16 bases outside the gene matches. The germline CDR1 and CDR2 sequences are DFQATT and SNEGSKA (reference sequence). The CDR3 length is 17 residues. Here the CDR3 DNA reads TGCAGTGCTAGATCCCGGACTAGCAGATTTCCCCCTAATGAGCAGTTCTTC. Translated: CSARSRTSRFPPNEQFF.

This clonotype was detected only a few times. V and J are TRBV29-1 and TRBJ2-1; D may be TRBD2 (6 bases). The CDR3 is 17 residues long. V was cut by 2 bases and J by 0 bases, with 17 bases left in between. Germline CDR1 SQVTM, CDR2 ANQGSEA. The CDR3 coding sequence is TGCAGCGTTGAAATTGGTGGGGTCGGGAGCTCCTACAATGAGCAGTTCTTC. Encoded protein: CSVEIGGVGSSYNEQFF.

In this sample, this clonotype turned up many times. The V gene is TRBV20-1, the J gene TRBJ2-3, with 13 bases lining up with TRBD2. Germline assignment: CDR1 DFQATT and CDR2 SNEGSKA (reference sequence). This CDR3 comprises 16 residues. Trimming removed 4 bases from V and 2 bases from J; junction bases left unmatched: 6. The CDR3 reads CSAIGLAGVVTDTQYF. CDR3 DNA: TGCAGTGCTATCGGACTAGCGGGAGTCGTCACAGATACGCAGTATTTT.

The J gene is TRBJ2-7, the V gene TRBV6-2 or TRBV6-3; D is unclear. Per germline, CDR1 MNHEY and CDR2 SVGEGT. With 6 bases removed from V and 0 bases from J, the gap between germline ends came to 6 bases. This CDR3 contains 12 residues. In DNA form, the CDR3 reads TGTGCCAGCAGGTCTACCTCCTACGAGCAGTACTTC. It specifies CASRSTSYEQYF.

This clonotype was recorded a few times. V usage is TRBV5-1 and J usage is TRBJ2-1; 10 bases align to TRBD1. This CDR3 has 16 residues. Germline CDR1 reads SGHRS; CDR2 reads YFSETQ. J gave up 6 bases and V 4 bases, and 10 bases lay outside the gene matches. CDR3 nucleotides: TGCGCCAGCAGCCCGGACGGGACAGGGGCATCCAATGAGCAGTTCTTC. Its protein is CASSPDGTGASNEQFF.

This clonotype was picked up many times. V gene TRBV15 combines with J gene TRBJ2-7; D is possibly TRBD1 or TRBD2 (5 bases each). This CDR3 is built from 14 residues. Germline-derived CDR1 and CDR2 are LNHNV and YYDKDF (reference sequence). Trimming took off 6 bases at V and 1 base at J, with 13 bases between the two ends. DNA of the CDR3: TGTGCCACCAGAGCCGGGACGGATTCCTACGAGCAGTACTTC. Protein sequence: CATRAGTDSYEQYF.

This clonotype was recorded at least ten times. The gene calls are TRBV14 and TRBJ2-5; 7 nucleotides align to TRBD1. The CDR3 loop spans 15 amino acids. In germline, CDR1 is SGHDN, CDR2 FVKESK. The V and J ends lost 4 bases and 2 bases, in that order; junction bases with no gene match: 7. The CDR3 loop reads CASSPGTDRQETQYF. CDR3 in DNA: TGTGCCAGCAGCCCCGGGACAGATCGTCAAGAGACCCAGTACTTC.

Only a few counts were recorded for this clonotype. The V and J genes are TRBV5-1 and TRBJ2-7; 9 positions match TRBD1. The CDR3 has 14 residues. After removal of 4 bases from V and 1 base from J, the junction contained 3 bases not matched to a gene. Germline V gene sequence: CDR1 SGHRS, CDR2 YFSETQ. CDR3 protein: CASSLDRGSYEQYF. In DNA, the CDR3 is TGCGCCAGCAGCCTTGACAGGGGGTCCTACGAGCAGTACTTC.

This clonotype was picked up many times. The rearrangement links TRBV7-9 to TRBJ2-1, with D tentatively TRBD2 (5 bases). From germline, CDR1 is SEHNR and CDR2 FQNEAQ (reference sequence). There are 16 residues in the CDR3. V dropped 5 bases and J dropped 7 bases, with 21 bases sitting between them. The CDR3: CASSPFIASGSNEQFF. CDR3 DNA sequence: TGTGCCAGCAGCCCCTTTATCGCCTCGGGATCGAATGAGCAGTTCTTC. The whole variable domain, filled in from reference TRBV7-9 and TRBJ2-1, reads DTGVSQNPRHKITKRGQNVTFRCDPISEHNRLYWYRQTLGQGPEFLTYFQNEAQLEKSRLLSDRFSAERPKGSFSTLEIQRTEQGDSAMYLCASSPFIASGSNEQFFGPGTRLTVL.

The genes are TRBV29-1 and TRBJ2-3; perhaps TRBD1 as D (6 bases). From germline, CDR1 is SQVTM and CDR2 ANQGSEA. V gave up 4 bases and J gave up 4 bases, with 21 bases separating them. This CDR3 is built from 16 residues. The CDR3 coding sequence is TGCAGCGTTGGAGGGGGAGAGGGCATTATCGCAGATACGCAGTATTTT. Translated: CSVGGGEGIIADTQYF.

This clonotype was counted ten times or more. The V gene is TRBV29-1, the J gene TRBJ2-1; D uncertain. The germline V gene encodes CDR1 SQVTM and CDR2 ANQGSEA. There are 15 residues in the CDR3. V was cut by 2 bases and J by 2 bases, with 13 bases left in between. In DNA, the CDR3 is TGCAGCGTTGAAATCATGGAGTTAGCCTACAATGAGCAGTTCTTC. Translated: CSVEIMELAYNEQFF.

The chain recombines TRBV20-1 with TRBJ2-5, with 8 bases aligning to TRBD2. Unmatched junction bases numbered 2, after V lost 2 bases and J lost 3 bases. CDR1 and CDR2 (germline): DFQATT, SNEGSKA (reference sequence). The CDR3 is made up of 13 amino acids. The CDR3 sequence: CSARRTSKETQYF. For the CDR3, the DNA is TGCAGTGCTAGACGGACTAGCAAAGAGACCCAGTACTTC.

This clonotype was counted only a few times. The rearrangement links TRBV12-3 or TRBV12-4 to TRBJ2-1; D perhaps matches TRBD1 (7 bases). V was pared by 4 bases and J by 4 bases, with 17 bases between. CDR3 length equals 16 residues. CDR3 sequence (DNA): TGTGCCAGCAGTTCTATTCAGGGGGAGGTTTACAATGAGCAGTTCTTC. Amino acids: CASSSIQGEVYNEQFF.

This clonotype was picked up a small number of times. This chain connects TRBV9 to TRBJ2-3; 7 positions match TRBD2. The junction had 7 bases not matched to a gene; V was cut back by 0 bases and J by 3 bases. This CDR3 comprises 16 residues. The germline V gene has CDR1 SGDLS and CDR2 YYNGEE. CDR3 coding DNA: TGTGCCAGCAGCGTAGCGGGCGGGGGATTGACAGATACGCAGTATTTT. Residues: CASSVAGGGLTDTQYF.